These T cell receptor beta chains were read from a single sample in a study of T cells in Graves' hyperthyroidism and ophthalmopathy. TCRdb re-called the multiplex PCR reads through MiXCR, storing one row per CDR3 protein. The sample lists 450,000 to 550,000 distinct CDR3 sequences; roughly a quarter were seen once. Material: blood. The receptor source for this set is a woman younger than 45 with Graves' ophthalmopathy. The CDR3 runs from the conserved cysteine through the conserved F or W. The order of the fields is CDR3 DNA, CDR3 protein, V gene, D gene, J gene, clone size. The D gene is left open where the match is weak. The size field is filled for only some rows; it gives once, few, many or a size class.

TGTGCCAGCAGCTTCTACTGGCAGGGACCGTACTCTGGGGCCAACGTCCTGACTTTC | CASSFYWQGPYSGANVLTF | TRBV11-1 | - | TRBJ2-6 | -
TGTGCCACCAGCAGAGGACAAATCTATGGCTACACCTTC | CATSRGQIYGYTF | TRBV15 | - | TRBJ1-2 | few
TGTGCCACCAGAGCGGACTATTCCTACGAGCAGTACTTC | CATRADYSYEQYF | TRBV15 | - | TRBJ2-7 | -
TGTGCCACCAGCAGAGGGACAGGGGGCTACTATGGCTACACCTTC | CATSRGTGGYYGYTF | TRBV15 | TRBD1 | TRBJ1-2 | -
TGTGCCAGCAGCTTATCCAACAGAGCGAACACCGGGGAGCTGTTTTTT | CASSLSNRANTGELFF | TRBV7-8 | - | TRBJ2-2 | few
TGTGCCAGCAGTTACGGGAGGGGTAAGGGGCATCAGCCCCAGCATTTT | CASSYGRGKGHQPQHF | TRBV6-5 | - | TRBJ1-5 | many
TGTGCCAGCAGTGAAGGGTTTTGGGGCCCCAACTATGGCTACACCTTC | CASSEGFWGPNYGYTF | TRBV6-1 | - | TRBJ1-2 | many
TGTGCCAGCAGTGATGCTCACCGCTATGGCTACACCTTC | CASSDAHRYGYTF | TRBV2 | - | TRBJ1-2 | many
TGTGTCAGCTCCCAAGCCCAGGGGAGGAACACTGAAGCTTTCTTT | CVSSQAQGRNTEAFF | TRBV18 | - | TRBJ1-1 | -
TGTGCCAGCAGTGTCGCCCGGGACAGCACCTACGAGCAGTACTTC | CASSVARDSTYEQYF | TRBV6-1 | TRBD1 | TRBJ2-7 | many
TGTGCCAGCAGTCAGGACTACTACGAGCAGTACTTC | CASSQDYYEQYF | TRBV27 | - | TRBJ2-7 | many
TGCGCCAGCGGGGTTAACACTGAAGCTTTCTTT | CASGVNTEAFF | TRBV10-2 | - | TRBJ1-1 | -
TGCGCCAGCAGCCAAGTAGGCCGGGCCGTTTATGGCTACACCTTC | CASSQVGRAVYGYTF | TRBV4-1 | - | TRBJ1-2 | many
TGTGCCAGCAGTTTGCAGCTACGGGTCCAGCCCCAGCATTTT | CASSLQLRVQPQHF | TRBV28 | - | TRBJ1-5 | many
TGTGCCAGCAGCTTATGGTACAGGGACAGGACCTACGAGCAGTACTTC | CASSLWYRDRTYEQYF | TRBV7-9 | TRBD1 | TRBJ2-7 | many